This TCR beta chain emerged from a study of blood T cell repertoires in COVID-19. This clone has a handful of counts. Repertoires were generated with immunoSEQ multiplex PCR, while TCRdb's copy carries only in-frame clones and drops some. In the table there are nearly 110,000 clones, about 91% of which are singletons. The CDR3 loop spans 15 amino acids. Germline CDR1 reads SGHTA; CDR2 reads FQGNSA. J was trimmed by 6 bases and V by 4 bases; bases with no gene match: 4. The chain couples TRBV7-2 to TRBJ1-6; 9 bases agree with TRBD1. Sample: peripheral blood. The TCR was taken from a man aged 50-60 years with active or convalescent COVID-19. The CDR3 DNA reads as TGTGCCAGCAGCTCGGTGGGACAGGGTAATTCACCCCTCCACTTT. Translation: CASSSVGQGNSPLHF.